The 31 T cell receptor beta chains listed next were all sequenced from one sample in a study of blood T cell repertoires in COVID-19. Sequencing used immunoSEQ multiplex PCR; TCRdb keeps in-frame clones, though not all of them. The sample lists about 140,000 clones; 70% to 80% were seen once. Source material: peripheral blood. The receptor source for this set is a woman aged 45-65 years with active or convalescent COVID-19.

This sequence joins TRBV6-1 and TRBJ2-5, with 9 nucleotides matching TRBD1. CDR1 is MNHNS, CDR2 SASEGT, per germline. The length of the CDR3 is 15 residues. Trimming cost V 3 bases and J 4 bases; bases outside gene matches: 6. For the CDR3, the DNA is TGTGCCAGCAGTGAGGCACAGGGGGCAGGAGAGACCCAGTACTTC. Protein product: CASSEAQGAGETQYF.

The V and J genes are TRBV19 and TRBJ2-2, with D unclear. This CDR3 spans 14 amino acids. Trimming shortened V by 10 bases and J by 2 bases, and 14 bases separated the two germline ends. Germline CDR1 and CDR2: LNHDA and SQIVND (reference sequence). The CDR3 protein is CATSYPSNTGELFF. The CDR3 coding sequence is TGTGCCACCTCATACCCCAGTAACACCGGGGAGCTGTTTTTT.

The chain has TRBV10-3 and TRBJ1-1; 7 bases fit TRBD1. The CDR3 is 14 amino acids. After removal of 2 bases from V and 3 bases from J, the junction contained 3 bases not matched to a gene. The V gene's germline CDR1 is ENHRY and CDR2 SYGVKD. The CDR3 is CAISEMGQHTEAFF. CDR3 DNA sequence: TGTGCCATCAGTGAGATGGGACAGCACACTGAAGCTTTCTTT.

V and J are TRBV7-2 and TRBJ2-3, with D perhaps matching TRBD2 (7 bases). The CDR3 extends over 15 amino acids. V lost 0 bases and J lost 2, with 9 bases in between. Germline V gene data show CDR1 as SGHTA and CDR2 as FQGNSA. The CDR3 here is CASSLAGGPTDTQYF. The CDR3 coding sequence is TGTGCCAGCAGCTTAGCGGGGGGGCCCACAGATACGCAGTATTTT.

This chain links TRBV7-2 with TRBJ1-2; D possibly corresponds to TRBD1 (5 bases). CDR1 and CDR2 from the germline V gene are SGHTA and FQGNSA. The length of the CDR3 is 15 residues. The ends were cut back, 1 base at V and 2 bases at J, with 11 bases in the middle. The CDR3 loop is CASSLGQGRNYGYTF. The DNA of the CDR3 is TGTGCCAGCAGCTTAGGGCAGGGCCGAAACTATGGCTACACCTTC.

The chain is built from TRBV6-2 or TRBV6-3 and TRBJ1-2; D unclear. Trimming took 4 bases from V and 6 from J, leaving 21 bases between them. Germline V CDR1 and CDR2: MNHEY, SVGEGT. This CDR3 region has 16 residues. CDR3 region: CASSLSGTEKNHGYTF. CDR3 in DNA: TGTGCCAGCAGTTTATCGGGAACGGAAAAGAACCATGGCTACACCTTC.

This clone was seen just once. The chain carries TRBV7-6 and TRBJ2-3, with D maybe TRBD2 (7 bases). The CDR3 spans 16 residues. V lost 3 bases and J 3 bases, leaving 16 bases between the germline ends. Germline V gene lookup returns CDR1 SGHVS and CDR2 FNYEAQ. The CDR3 protein is CASSFNRAGGTDTQYF. The CDR3 nucleotides are TGTGCCAGCAGCTTCAACAGGGCCGGGGGGACAGATACGCAGTATTTT.

The chain uses TRBV6-4 and TRBJ2-6, with D possibly TRBD2 on 6 matching bases. V was trimmed by 0 bases and J by 0 bases, leaving 6 bases between them. The germline gives CDR1 MRHNA, CDR2 SNTAGT. The CDR3 length is 16 residues. The CDR3 coding sequence is TGTGCCAGCAGTGACTCTAGCGGCTCTGGGGCCAACGTCCTGACTTTC. Protein product: CASSDSSGSGANVLTF.

This clone was found many times. Other DNA sequences in the sample encode the same CDR3. V and J are TRBV7-2 and TRBJ1-2, with D possibly matching TRBD1 (5 bases). V dropped 3 bases and J dropped 1 base, with 6 bases sitting between them. This CDR3 spans 13 amino acids. Germline V gene lookup returns CDR1 SGHTA and CDR2 FQGNSA. CDR3 residues: CASSLDNNYGYTF. The CDR3 DNA reads TGTGCCAGCAGCTTGGACAATAACTATGGCTACACCTTC.

The chain links TRBV28 to TRBJ1-4, with 9 bases matching TRBD1. V was clipped by 8 bases and J by 4 bases; unmatched bases: 5. CDR3 size: 14 residues. Germline-derived CDR1 and CDR2 are MDHEN and SYDVKM. The CDR3 sequence is CASHRGLGNEKLFF. DNA for the CDR3: TGTGCCAGCCACAGGGGGCTAGGTAATGAAAAACTGTTTTTT.

This chain connects TRBV9 to TRBJ1-5; no reliable D call. Between the trimmed V and J ends, which lost 4 bases and 0 bases, there was a span of 11 bases. The germline gives CDR1 SGDLS, CDR2 YYNGEE. The length of the CDR3 is 15 residues. The DNA of the CDR3 is TGTGCCAGCAGCCCAAACAAAGATAGCAATCAGCCCCAGCATTTT. Its translation: CASSPNKDSNQPQHF.

In its sample, this clone was seen a few times. The chain combines TRBV6-2 or TRBV6-3 with TRBJ1-2; 7 bases map to TRBD1. The CDR3 covers 13 residues. Germline V gene sequence: CDR1 MNHEY, CDR2 SVGEGT. Trimming took 6 bases from V and 4 from J; bases not matched to a gene: 5. The CDR3 DNA sequence: TGTGCCAGCAGCCCGCAGGGGGGCTATGGCTACACCTTC. This gives the protein CASSPQGGYGYTF.

The chain's CDR3 is CASSRSVGLEDTQYF. The CDR3 coding sequence is TGTGCCAGCAGCCGTTCTGTAGGACTAGAAGATACGCAGTATTTT. The V gene is TRBV5-4, the J gene TRBJ2-3; TRBD2 agrees at 7 bases. Germline trimming cut 4 bases from V and 5 bases from J; bases unmatched to any gene: 10. Germline V gene lookup returns CDR1 SGHNT and CDR2 YYREEE (reference sequence). The CDR3 consists of 15 residues.

This clone came up a few times. V gene TRBV14 combines with J gene TRBJ2-7; D remains ambiguous. Germline V gives CDR1 SGHDN, CDR2 FVKESK. V lost 0 bases, J lost 5 bases, and 8 bases lay in between. This CDR3 spans 13 amino acids. DNA of the CDR3: TGTGCCAGCAGCCAAGACGGGTCCGACGAGCAGTACTTC. This translates into CASSQDGSDEQYF.

In regard to this clone: Additional DNA sequences in this sample encode the identical CDR3. The chain is built from TRBV2 and TRBJ2-2; tentative D call: TRBD2 (6 bases). CDR3 length: 14 amino acids. Germline CDR1 reads SNHLY; CDR2 reads FYNNEI. V was pared by 6 bases and J by 7 bases, with 15 bases between. The CDR3 loop is CASSVGGQGGELFF. In nucleotides, the CDR3 is TGTGCCAGCAGCGTGGGGGGTCAGGGCGGGGAGCTGTTTTTT.

The chain employs TRBV7-2 and TRBJ2-5; D gene unclear. CDR3 length equals 14 residues. The germline V and J ends were trimmed by 6 bases and 4 bases, with 15 bases remaining between them. CDR1 SGHTA and CDR2 FQGNSA come from the germline V gene. The CDR3 sequence: CASSPATLRETQYF. The CDR3 DNA follows: TGTGCCAGCAGTCCCGCCACCCTGCGAGAGACCCAGTACTTC.

V and J are TRBV4-3 and TRBJ1-1; TRBD1 is a possible D gene (5 bases). Per germline, CDR1 LGHNA and CDR2 YSLEER. The ends were cut back, 8 bases at V and 1 base at J, with 14 bases in the middle. CDR3 length: 14 amino acids. The CDR3 DNA reads as TGCGCCAGCCGAGCGGGACGGGGGAACACTGAAGCTTTCTTT. It is translated as CASRAGRGNTEAFF.

The J gene is TRBJ1-5, the V gene TRBV6-6; no reliable D call. The CDR3 runs 15 residues. Germline loops: CDR1 MNHNY, CDR2 SVGAGI (reference sequence). Trimming cost V 2 bases and J 6 bases, with 14 bases left between them. The CDR3 here is CASSYAGSSGQPQHF. The CDR3 DNA reads as TGTGCCAGCAGTTACGCGGGTTCTAGCGGTCAGCCCCAGCATTTT.

The rearrangement joins TRBV28 to TRBJ2-2; 8 nucleotides align to TRBD1. This CDR3 spans 16 amino acids. Germline V CDR1 and CDR2: MDHEN, SYDVKM. The V segment lost 6 bases and the J segment 7 bases; nucleotides outside the gene matches: 13. For the CDR3, the DNA is TGTGCCAGCAGGGATGGACTGGACAGGGACGGCGGGGAGCTGTTTTTT. It specifies CASRDGLDRDGGELFF.

This chain links TRBV25-1 with TRBJ1-2; maybe TRBD1 (6 bases). The length of the CDR3 is 12 residues. The V gene lost 2 bases and the J gene lost 8 bases, with 9 bases spanning the gap. Per the germline V gene, CDR1 is MGHDK and CDR2 is SYGVNS. The CDR3 here is CASSEPRGGYTF. The CDR3 DNA is TGTGCCAGCAGTGAACCTAGGGGGGGCTACACCTTC.

This clone was detected a few times. The chain links TRBV5-1 to TRBJ2-6; maybe TRBD1 (5 bases). V was cut by 0 bases and J by 4 bases, with 14 bases left in between. The CDR3 is made up of 17 amino acids. Looked up from germline, CDR1 is SGHRS and CDR2 is YFSETQ. As DNA, the CDR3 is TGCGCCAGCAGCTTGGTCCCTACAGGCTCCGGGGCCAACGTCCTGACTTTC. Translated: CASSLVPTGSGANVLTF.

J is TRBJ2-7 and V is TRBV7-2, with TRBD2 matching 8 bases. The CDR3 contains 15 residues. In germline, CDR1 is SGHTA, CDR2 FQGNSA. V was clipped by 4 bases and J by 4 bases; unmatched bases: 9. The CDR3 region is CASSSQASGLYEQYF. For the CDR3, the DNA is TGTGCCAGCAGCTCACAAGCTAGCGGGCTATACGAGCAGTACTTC. The full variable domain, with the rest looked up from reference TRBV7-2 and TRBJ2-7, is GAGVSQSPSNKVTEKGKDVELRCDPISGHTALYWYRQSLGQGLEFLIYFQGNSAPDKSGLPSDRFSAERTGGSVSTLTIQRTQQEDSAVYLCASSSQASGLYEQYFGPGTRLTVT.

The V gene is TRBV10-1, the J gene TRBJ1-5, with D perhaps TRBD1 (5 bases). The germline V gene has CDR1 WNHNN and CDR2 SYGVQD (reference sequence). V was clipped by 7 bases and J by 3 bases, with 37 bases between them. The CDR3 runs to 22 residues. Here the CDR3 reads CASKRCPNRALPPGISNQPQHF. Here the CDR3 DNA reads TGCGCCAGCAAGAGGTGCCCCAATCGAGCACTACCCCCAGGGATCTCCAATCAGCCCCAGCATTTT.

The chain couples TRBV6-4 to TRBJ2-3, with D possibly TRBD2 on 5 matching bases. The CDR3 runs to 16 residues. With 2 bases removed from V and 2 bases from J, the gap between germline ends came to 14 bases. CDR1 and CDR2 (germline): MRHNA, SNTAGT. CDR3 sequence reads: CASSDRGSRATDTQYF. CDR3 nucleotide sequence: TGTGCCAGCAGTGACAGAGGGTCTAGAGCCACAGATACGCAGTATTTT.

The V call is TRBV19, the J call TRBJ2-1; TRBD2 matches 10 bases. Germline CDR1 is LNHDA and CDR2 is SQIVND (reference sequence). This CDR3 region has 16 residues. With V trimmed by 0 bases and J by 3 bases, 2 bases remained unmatched. In DNA form, the CDR3 reads TGTGCCAGTAGTATAGATGCTAGCGGGAGCTACAATGAGCAGTTCTTC. This translates into CASSIDASGSYNEQFF.

The rearrangement links TRBV19 to TRBJ1-3; 12 bases are shared with TRBD1. V trimming: 4 bases; J trimming: 2 bases; junction bases outside the gene matches: 9. Germline loops: CDR1 LNHDA, CDR2 SQIVND (reference sequence). The CDR3 sequence is 18 residues long. CDR3: CASSSRDRGLSAGNTIYF. CDR3 nucleotides: TGTGCCAGTAGTAGCCGGGACAGGGGGCTTTCAGCTGGAAACACCATATATTTT.

This rearrangement joins TRBV19 to TRBJ1-5, with 8 bases fitting TRBD1. The CDR3 consists of 16 residues. Germline lookup yields CDR1 LNHDA and CDR2 SQIVND (reference sequence). Germline trimming cut 1 base from V and 0 bases from J; bases unmatched to any gene: 2. The CDR3 loop reads CASSIGTGSSNQPQHF. The CDR3 DNA reads TGTGCCAGTAGTATAGGGACAGGGAGTAGCAATCAGCCCCAGCATTTT.

The CDR3 protein is CASSDEAGNQPQHF. The CDR3 DNA reads TGTGCCAGCAGTGATGAGGCAGGCAATCAGCCCCAGCATTTT. The rearrangement uses TRBV2 and TRBJ1-5; D unresolved. The CDR3 has 14 amino acids. The V and J ends lost 3 bases and 2 bases respectively, with 8 bases between them. CDR1 is SNHLY and CDR2 is FYNNEI in the germline V gene.

J is TRBJ1-4 and V is TRBV9, with D perhaps matching TRBD1 (5 bases). The CDR3 runs to 16 residues. Trimming shortened V by 3 bases and J by 5 bases, and 17 bases separated the two germline ends. Per the germline V gene, CDR1 is SGDLS and CDR2 is YYNGEE. CDR3 DNA sequence: TGTGCCAGCAGCGAGGGGCGACGGACATCAAATGAAAAACTGTTTTTT. Amino acid sequence: CASSEGRRTSNEKLFF.

This clone came up a few times. The CDR3 DNA reads as TGTGCCAGCAGTGATGGGGTGAGGCTAGCTTCCTACAATGAGCAGTTCTTC. Residues: CASSDGVRLASYNEQFF. This sequence joins TRBV6-4 and TRBJ2-1, with a weak D call TRBD2 (5 bases). The V end was cut by 3 bases, the J end by 1 base, with 16 bases between. This CDR3 region has 17 residues. Per the germline V gene, CDR1 is MRHNA and CDR2 is SNTAGT.

CDR3 amino acids: CASSAGIAGIQETQYF. The DNA for the CDR3 is TGTGCCAGCAGTGCCGGGATAGCGGGGATCCAAGAGACCCAGTACTTC. The gene calls are TRBV2 and TRBJ2-5; 8 nucleotides line up with TRBD2. Germline V gene data show CDR1 as SNHLY and CDR2 as FYNNEI. The V segment lost 4 bases and the J segment 1 base; nucleotides outside the gene matches: 8. The CDR3 contains 16 residues.